This T cell receptor beta chain is drawn from a study of cytomegalovirus exposure and HLA in healthy donors listed by TCRdb under 2017. With regard to the full study: According to an earlier analysis of several hundred of the donors, about 170 million T cells yielded roughly 110 million unique TCR beta sequences and approximately 300 Gb of sequence data. An early release covering 550 to 650 HLA-typed donors comprised roughly 300 gigabases of sequencing data and roughly 86 million unique TCR sequences. Of the 300 to 450 genotyped donors, approximately 83% fell in the genetic ancestry cluster associated with self-reported Caucasian donors. The study aimed to test whether cataloging public T cell receptors could reveal signatures of past pathogen exposure. The study profiled the T cell repertoires of hundreds of subjects by immunosequencing and related them to cytomegalovirus serostatus. Along with the approximately 700-subject first cohort, a separate validation cohort of over 90 different subjects was used. To predict cytomegalovirus infection status, the study brought together high-throughput TCR immunosequencing, statistical association of individual TCRs with disease status, and machine learning. A later analysis re-analyzed previously published TCR beta repertoires from roughly 630 donors and added high-resolution HLA genotyping to study TCR occurrence patterns. In the later analysis, no new phenotypic data were used to find candidate immune exposures; instead, reliance was placed on TCR beta sequences and their occurrence across donors. To decide whether each TCR beta V gene segment behaved as functional or pseudogenic, an earlier analysis of some 600 of the donors relied on high-throughput TCR beta sequencing. Donor age, sex, ethnicity and CMV serostatus were compiled together with the repertoire data. Genome-wide SNP genotypes for about three fifths of the roughly 670 donors were used in a later genetic analysis, which treated that subset as a discovery cohort. Every repertoire in the discovery cohort had been generated on one and the same sequencing platform. Both class I and class II loci were covered by HLA typing, at four-digit resolution. Typing coverage differed by locus: A, B, C, DRB1 and DQB1 were typed in roughly 620-630 donors, DQA1 in roughly 500, DPA1 in roughly 590, and DPB1 in roughly 470. Several DR-DQ haplotypes were handled as single units for association and clustering because linkage in the cohort was strong. Across some 400 genotyped donors of the cohort, an average of about 240,000 unique TCR beta nucleotide sequences per donor were sequenced, and 15% to 20% of those sequences were non-productive. What the research found in general, with its limitations: A group of highly shared sequence variants was considered likely to be a technical artifact of the sequencing pipeline. Because HLA typing was missing for some donors at each locus, association tests included only the typed subset. A later analysis reported that several top co-occurrence clusters appeared linked to parvovirus B19, influenza, CMV and Epstein-Barr virus. The cohort was sequenced for TCR beta chains only, and without alpha or paired-chain data the features that could be detected were limited. In both the original and validation cohorts, the classifier was reported to diagnose cytomegalovirus status with high specificity and sensitivity. A later analysis found that most CMV-associated TCR beta chains appeared HLA-restricted, with HLA associations seemingly driven largely by CMV exposure. According to a later genetic analysis, donors in an Asian-associated ancestry cluster had fewer N-insertions in productive TCRs than the approximately 650-donor mean. In vitro tests confirmed that a few of the cytomegalovirus-associated TCR beta chains recognize cytomegalovirus antigens. The authors suggested that the approach could potentially be generalized to other disease states and immunological phenotypes. Linkage disequilibrium might explain the correlated functional status among segregating V segments, but an unknown experimental factor could not be excluded. An earlier analysis of approximately 540 of the donors showed that most TCR beta V segments appeared in productive rearrangements either about 90% or about 30% of the time, which broadly matched IMGT annotations. In a later analysis, HLA-associated TCR beta chains were found to be more clonally expanded and to have lower generation probabilities than equally common non-associated chains. Sequencing depth was assumed to be roughly uniform across donors in the presence/absence analyses, though that assumption may not hold. Because the 87-base-pair reads could not distinguish some IMGT-functional V segments, including TRBV6-2 and TRBV6-3, those segments were excluded. A later analysis associated 15,000 to 20,000 TCR beta sequences with specific HLA alleles at a false discovery rate of 0.05. Immune exposure information for the cohort was limited to CMV serostatus. About 15 rarely observed V segments, including chromosome 9 orphons, were excluded from the earlier analysis of almost 600 of the donors because counts were too low. In a later genetic analysis, a missense DCLRE1C variant was associated with V-gene and J-gene trimming of TCR beta chains, and the association was replicated in an independent cohort. Assigning TCR associations to individual alleles was difficult when HLA alleles, especially DR and DQ, strongly co-occurred. Most TCR sequences were observed very rarely across donors, whereas some public TCRs were present in many individuals. The study listed 150 to 200 TCR beta chains as associated with cytomegalovirus. A further reported finding was that TCR beta sequences accurately predicted the HLA-A and HLA-B alleles for most subjects in the first cohort. According to a later analysis, TCR association rates differed among HLA loci, with DRB1 alleles showing the most associated TCRs and HLA-C alleles showing the fewest.

Clipping removes 4 bases from V and 4 bases from J, with 4 as the unmatched junction base count. Per the germline V gene, MNHEY is the CDR1 and SVGAGI is the CDR2. Including cysteine and phenylalanine, the CDR3 has 14 amino acids. CDR3 DNA is the only sequence kept; it has 42 bases, read in frame from the first base. Note on this clone: The antigen it recognizes is unknown. Per-base quality was not reported, and no clone a single base away is much larger than it.

The protocol used for the library was the immunoSEQ multiplex PCR assay. The multiplex PCR relied on a mix of 60 forward primers for TCR Vbeta segments and 13 reverse primers for TCR Jbeta segments. Amplification of the CDR3 region of rearranged TCR beta genes was performed with a multiplex PCR assay on genomic DNA. The amplified TCR beta libraries were sequenced on the Illumina HiSeq System as 87-base-pair reads. For the original study's pipeline: A later analysis tallied roughly 78 million unique TCR beta chains across the 666 repertoires, and some 10 million of those chains were shared by two or more donors. To remove PCR and sequencing errors, raw reads were error-corrected and collapsed into unique sequences using a nearest-neighbor algorithm that merged closely related sequences. To assign V, D and J gene segments, CDR3 sequences were aligned to IMGT reference sequences. For a sequence to be retained, a match of at least six nucleotides was required to both a V gene segment and a J gene segment. Rearrangements were called productive when the CDR3 lacked stop codons and stayed in frame with V and J; all others were non-productive. CDR3 was defined according to IMGT convention as the region running from the second conserved V-encoded cysteine to the conserved J-encoded phenylalanine. The earlier analysis of about 590 of the donors excluded sequences that lacked an unambiguous match to a single V gene segment. An earlier analysis of 500 to 700 of the donors classified V segments as functional when productive rearrangements were above 56.7% and as segregating when the standard deviation between donors was above 5%. To diagnose cytomegalovirus status from the catalog of TCR beta chain sequences, a statistical classification framework was built. In a later analysis, TCR nucleotide sequences were compared against IMGT/GENE-DB human TR gene sequences so that V and J genes could be assigned. In a later analysis, CDR3 sequences and most-parsimonious VDJ recombination scenarios were assigned using the TCRdist pipeline. A later analysis defined each TCR beta chain by its CDR3 amino acid sequence plus V-gene family, and excluded reads lacking a unique V-gene family. A later analysis removed over 500 highly shared, low-generation-probability nucleotide sequences to deal with suspected cross-contamination and a sequencing artifact. For each public chain, a later analysis derived a clonal expansion index from normalized ranks of inferred template counts within each repertoire. A later analysis computed generation probabilities with a VDJ recombination model fitted to out-of-frame rearrangements, and checked the results against IGoR. In a later analysis, TCR-TCR, TCR-HLA and TCR-CMV co-occurrence was scored with hypergeometric tests, and a repertoire-size bias correction was applied to TCR pairs. In a later analysis, false discovery rates were estimated by permuting HLA or CMV assignments 20 times. In a later analysis, co-occurring TCRs were grouped using DBSCAN, with TCRdist sequence similarity added in when clustering inside HLA-allele-positive subsets. Repertoires with fewer than 30,000 or more than 120,000 public chains, plus five repertoires with anomalous nucleotide sharing, were excluded from co-occurrence clustering. The table comes from immuneACCESS by way of TCRdb, which keeps in-frame sequences with V and J called. Part of the clones is missing from these tables; in studies checked, under half for an unresolved V gene and the rest for unknown reasons. V and J calls and clone size are those listed in that table; D and trimming were worked out from the DNA. A total of 80,000 to 130,000 clones appear in this sample, 75% of them only once. Over 12% of the sample is in the top ten clones.

The cohort comprised fewer than 700 healthy bone marrow donors. At the time of sampling, all cohort members were nominally healthy, though unrecorded immune exposures were likely present. The donor was CMV seropositive and was included in the group of around 300 seropositive cohort members. Every donor gave a peripheral blood sample, and the peripheral blood mononuclear cells from that sample were used for TCR beta sequencing. Genomic DNA extraction from the blood cell samples was performed with the Qiagen DNeasy Blood Extraction Kit. The chain links TRBV6-5 with TRBJ1-5, and TRBD1 aligns with 7 junction nucleotides. The sequence derives from a male donor in good health and CMV-seropositive. Sequencing was carried out using PBMCs. The CDR3 loop reads CASSFRQGNQPQHF. DNA sequence: TGTGCCAGCAGTTTTCGACAGGGTAATCAGCCCCAGCATTTT.